The TCR beta chain under discussion was sequenced for a study of shared T cell receptors in the human thymus. The repertoire was sequenced with immunoSEQ multiplex PCR; TCRdb's copy has only in-frame clones and lacks some. The top ten clones hold less than 0.015% of a sample with roughly 500,000 clones, around 82% of them seen once. The CDR3 covers 15 residues. With 6 bases clipped from V and 3 bases from J, the junction kept 7 bases outside the gene matches. Germline-derived CDR1 and CDR2 are MNHEY and SVGAGI. The sample was also reused in another study, on human thymus T cells.

The sequence came from a boy under two years old with a congenital heart defect. The sample was thymocytes. V usage is TRBV6-5 and J usage is TRBJ2-7; 11 bases align to TRBD2. DNA of the CDR3: TGTGCCAGCAGCCACCCCACTAGCGGGAGCTACGAGCAGTACTTC. It encodes CASSHPTSGSYEQYF.